Following are 9 T cell receptor beta chains from one sample sequenced in a study of spatial heterogeneity in lung cancer. Antigens for these TCRs are unknown. MiXCR, applied by TCRdb to the 5' RACE reads, yields one record per CDR3 protein. The data hold over 15,000 distinct CDR3 sequences, with around 6.5% observed a single time. The time point denotes: sample taken at primary tumor resection. Study observations and caveats: Tumor mutation counts were tracked by expanded intratumoral alpha and beta TCR counts.

The sequences come from lung tumor tissue, collected at surgery. The receptors come from a female donor with early-stage non-small cell lung cancer.

In its sample, this clonotype is medium-sized (0.01 to 0.1%). The chain is built from TRBV14 and TRBJ2-2; no clear D. Germline-derived CDR1 and CDR2 are SGHDN and FVKESK. V shed 0 bases and J shed 5 bases, with 7 bases lying between them. The CDR3 has 14 amino acids. The CDR3 protein is CASSQDRHTGELFF. CDR3 sequence (DNA): TGTGCCAGCAGCCAAGATCGGCATACCGGGGAGCTGTTTTTT.

This clonotype was seen many times. The rearrangement links TRBV10-3 to TRBJ2-3; 11 positions match TRBD2. Trimming took 5 bases from V and 0 from J; bases not matched to a gene: 4. In germline, CDR1 is ENHRY, CDR2 SYGVKD. The CDR3 runs to 16 residues. CDR3 protein: CAISPGTSGSTDTQYF. CDR3 bases: TGTGCCATCAGTCCCGGGACTAGCGGTAGCACAGATACGCAGTATTTT.

This clonotype came up many times. The V call is TRBV7-8, the J call TRBJ2-7, with 7 positions matching TRBD1. Germline CDR1 and CDR2: SGHVS and FQNEAQ. CDR3 length equals 13 residues. Germline trimming cut 4 bases from V and 3 bases from J; bases unmatched to any gene: 3. CDR3 in DNA: TGTGCCAGCAGCTGGGGACAGTACTACGAGCAGTACTTC. This translates into CASSWGQYYEQYF.

This clonotype was found many times. The CDR3 loop reads CASSRRWRDSPFATNEKLFF. The CDR3 DNA reads as TGTGCCAGCAGTCGGCGCTGGCGGGACAGCCCTTTCGCAACTAATGAAAAACTGTTTTTT. J is TRBJ1-4 and V is TRBV28; 7 positions agree with TRBD1. The germline gives CDR1 MDHEN, CDR2 SYDVKM. The CDR3 is made up of 20 amino acids. V trimming: 5 bases; J trimming: 0 bases; junction bases outside the gene matches: 18.

In its sample, this clonotype was seen a few times. This sequence joins TRBV5-1 and TRBJ2-3, with 10 bases identical to TRBD2. This CDR3 region has 16 residues. Germline lookup yields CDR1 SGHRS and CDR2 YFSETQ. V lost 3 bases to trimming and J lost 6 bases; unmatched junction nucleotides: 10. CDR3 coding DNA: TGCGCCAGCAGCTCAAGGACTAGCGGAGACGGGGATACGCAGTATTTT. Its translation is CASSSRTSGDGDTQYF.

This clonotype was detected ten times or more. V gene TRBV6-1 combines with J gene TRBJ2-1; no firm D call. V was cut by 2 bases and J by 0 bases, with 11 bases left in between. The CDR3 loop spans 16 amino acids. Germline V gene lookup returns CDR1 MNHNS and CDR2 SASEGT. The CDR3 DNA sequence: TGTGCCAGCAGTGAAATTCAGGCGAGCTCCTACAATGAGCAGTTCTTC. Protein: CASSEIQASSYNEQFF.

This clonotype was seen at least ten times. The V call is TRBV2, the J call TRBJ2-2; D may correspond to TRBD1 or TRBD2 (5 bases each). Between the trimmed V and J ends, which lost 6 bases and 5 bases, there was a span of 13 bases. The CDR3 extends over 14 amino acids. Germline-derived CDR1 and CDR2 are SNHLY and FYNNEI. The CDR3 is CASRLGTATGELFF. The CDR3 region has the DNA TGTGCCAGCAGACTTGGGACCGCAACCGGGGAGCTGTTTTTT.

This clonotype was counted ten times or more. V is TRBV6-1 and J is TRBJ2-2; possibly TRBD1 or TRBD2 for D (5 bases each). Germline assignment: CDR1 MNHNS and CDR2 SASEGT. V gave up 4 bases and J gave up 8 bases, with 17 bases separating them. CDR3 length: 15 amino acids. The CDR3 DNA sequence: TGTGCCAGCAGTGCCCGGGACCCCTTAGGTGGGGAGCTGTTTTTT. It translates to CASSARDPLGGELFF.

This chain links TRBV20-1 with TRBJ2-3, with 8 bases that match TRBD1. V lost 6 bases, J lost 1 base, and 6 bases stayed unmatched. The CDR3 contains 14 residues. From germline, CDR1 is DFQATT and CDR2 SNEGSKA (reference sequence). The CDR3: CSADTGGGTDTQYF. CDR3 in DNA: TGCAGTGCCGACACAGGGGGAGGCACAGATACGCAGTATTTT.